These 23 T cell receptor beta chains came from one sample sequenced in a study of cytomegalovirus exposure and HLA in healthy donors. PCR employed 60 Vbeta and 13 Jbeta primers. Here immunoSEQ multiplex PCR was the method, and the copy in TCRdb shows in-frame clones only, minus some. There are 150,000 to 200,000 clones in the sample; about four fifths occur only once, and around 3.7% lies in the top ten. The sequenced sample was PBMCs. The receptors stem from a middle-aged man in good health and CMV-seropositive.

The chain employs TRBV18 and TRBJ1-2; TRBD1 matches at 7 bases. Losses at the gene ends were 3 bases for V and 4 bases for J; bases not matched to a gene: 8. There are 15 residues in the CDR3. Germline CDR1 reads KGHSH; CDR2 reads LQKENI. DNA for the CDR3: TGTGCCAGCTCACCCCTAGACAGGGCAGTCTATGGCTACACCTTC. It translates to CASSPLDRAVYGYTF.

This rearrangement joins TRBV15 to TRBJ2-1; D possibly corresponds to TRBD2 (6 bases). The germline V gene encodes CDR1 LNHNV and CDR2 YYDKDF (reference sequence). The CDR3 consists of 13 residues. With 0 bases removed from V and 9 bases from J, the gap between germline ends came to 9 bases. The CDR3 spells CATSRDPRGEQFF. The CDR3, as DNA: TGTGCCACCAGCAGAGACCCGCGGGGTGAGCAGTTCTTC.

This rearrangement joins TRBV27 to TRBJ2-7; TRBD2 agrees at 13 bases. CDR1 and CDR2 from the germline V gene are MNHEY and SMNVEV (reference sequence). The V and J ends lost 5 bases and 3 bases, in that order; junction bases with no gene match: 4. The CDR3 runs to 15 residues. CDR3: CASSLGTSGIYEQYF. The CDR3 nucleotides are TGTGCCAGCAGTCTCGGGACTAGCGGGATCTACGAGCAGTACTTC.

CDR3 protein: CASSYARSYEQYF. The CDR3 DNA reads TGTGCCAGCAGTTACGCGAGGTCCTACGAGCAGTACTTC. The V call is TRBV6-5, the J call TRBJ2-7; no clear D. V shed 2 bases and J shed 1 base, with 6 bases lying between them. Germline CDR1 reads MNHEY; CDR2 reads SVGAGI. The CDR3 runs 13 residues.

This clone was picked up one time. This chain links TRBV5-1 with TRBJ2-5, with TRBD1 identical over 7 bases. Trimming removed 0 bases from V and 2 bases from J; junction bases left unmatched: 7. The length of the CDR3 is 16 residues. In germline, CDR1 is SGHRS, CDR2 YFSETQ. CDR3 in DNA: TGCGCCAGCAGCTTGGGATTAGGGACAGAACAAGAGACCCAGTACTTC. The encoded protein is CASSLGLGTEQETQYF.

The chain recombines TRBV5-1 with TRBJ2-5; TRBD2 is a possible D gene (6 bases). CDR1 and CDR2 from the germline V gene are SGHRS and YFSETQ. CDR3 length: 15 amino acids. Trimming took off 6 bases at V and 1 base at J, with 16 bases between the two ends. The chain's CDR3 is CASILAGTPQETQYF. CDR3 coding DNA: TGCGCCAGCATATTGGCGGGGACGCCCCAAGAGACCCAGTACTTC.

The chain employs TRBV21-1 and TRBJ2-3; the listed D gene, TRBD2, was not tested against the DNA. TRBV21-1 is a recognized pseudogene. CDR3 length: 20 residues. The CDR3, as DNA: TGTGCCAGCAGCCCTCGGGATCGGGGGGCCCCCATCAATTTCACAGATACGCAGTATTTT. Amino acids: CASSPRDRGAPINFTDTQYF.

The genes are TRBV27 and TRBJ2-1, with 10 bases identical to TRBD2. The V gene end was trimmed by 2 bases and the J gene end by 8 bases; junction bases not matched to a gene: 9. CDR1 and CDR2 (germline): MNHEY, SMNVEV (reference sequence). The CDR3 runs to 16 residues. CDR3 sequence (DNA): TGTGCCAGCAGTTTACGGCTAGCGGGGGCCCCCCATGAGCAGTTCTTC. Translated: CASSLRLAGAPHEQFF.

The chain employs TRBV19 and TRBJ1-5; maybe TRBD1 (6 bases). The germline gives CDR1 LNHDA, CDR2 SQIVND (reference sequence). Trimming stripped 6 bases from V and 9 bases from J, with 9 bases between. CDR3 length: 11 residues. The chain's CDR3 is CASSLGGPQHF. CDR3 DNA sequence: TGTGCCAGTAGCCTAGGGGGGCCCCAGCATTTT.

This clone was seen just once. The junction differs from germline at one of its ends, possibly a read error. This sample includes further DNA sequences coding for the same CDR3. The chain has TRBV4-2 and TRBJ2-7; 10 nucleotides line up with TRBD2. There are 15 residues in the CDR3. CDR1 and CDR2 (germline): LGHNA, YNFKEQ. This chain's CDR3 is CASSSGVAGGYEQYF. The CDR3 DNA follows: TGTGCCAGCAGCTCCGGGGTAGCGGGGGGCTACGAGCAGTACTTT.

This clone was seen only once. J is TRBJ2-7 and V is TRBV27, with 8 positions matching TRBD2. The CDR3 covers 16 residues. V shed 5 bases and J 2 bases; nucleotides not matched to a gene: 11. CDR1 and CDR2 from the germline V gene are MNHEY and SMNVEV (reference sequence). CDR3 DNA: TGTGCCAGCAGTCGAAGCCCCCCAGCGGGAGCCTACGAGCAGTACTTC. Translation gives CASSRSPPAGAYEQYF.

The chain couples TRBV7-3 to TRBJ1-3, with TRBD1 matching over 10 bases. The ends lost 5 bases at V and 4 bases at J; junction bases unmatched: 5. Germline loops: CDR1 SGHTA, CDR2 FQGTGA. The CDR3 extends over 15 amino acids. The CDR3 bases are TGTGCCAGCAGCGTGACAGGGGGCGACGGAAACACCATATATTTT. This encodes CASSVTGGDGNTIYF.

This chain links TRBV2 with TRBJ2-7, with TRBD2 as a possible D gene (6 bases). CDR1 and CDR2 from the germline V gene are SNHLY and FYNNEI. V was trimmed by 2 bases and J by 1 base, leaving 12 bases between them. The CDR3 length is 15 residues. CDR3 sequence: CASSEIREPSYEQYF. CDR3 bases: TGTGCCAGCAGTGAAATACGGGAGCCTTCCTACGAGCAGTACTTC.

The chain joins TRBV6-1 to TRBJ2-1, with TRBD2 as a possible D gene (6 bases). The length of the CDR3 is 15 residues. The germline CDR1 and CDR2 sequences are MNHNS and SASEGT. V dropped 2 bases and J dropped 9 bases, with 17 bases sitting between them. CDR3 coding DNA: TGTGCCAGCAGTGAAAATCGATGGAGGGCCGGTGAGCAGTTCTTC. As protein: CASSENRWRAGEQFF.

The gene calls are TRBV7-9 and TRBJ2-5, with 11 nucleotides matching TRBD2. The CDR3 spans 15 residues. J lost 3 bases, V lost 2 bases, and 2 bases had no gene match. CDR1 and CDR2 (germline): SEHNR, FQNEAQ (reference sequence). The CDR3 DNA reads as TGTGCCAGCAGCTTATATAGCGGGGGGGAAGAGACCCAGTACTTC. This codes for CASSLYSGGEETQYF.

The rearrangement uses TRBV2 and TRBJ2-3, with TRBD2 matching 10 bases. This CDR3 is built from 18 residues. The germline V gene encodes CDR1 SNHLY and CDR2 FYNNEI. V lost 10 bases and J lost 5; bases outside the gene matches: 21. The CDR3 DNA reads as TGTGCCACCCCACCGGCAGGGTGGGAGGGACTAGCGTTAGATACGCAGTATTTT. Translation gives CATPPAGWEGLALDTQYF.

The rearrangement uses TRBV9 and TRBJ2-7; 7 bases line up with TRBD2. V gave up 0 bases and J gave up 6 bases; unmatched junction bases: 3. Germline V lookup: CDR1 SGDLS, CDR2 YYNGEE. The CDR3 contains 13 residues. The CDR3 DNA is TGTGCCAGCAGCGTAGGTGGGGGGGGCGAGCAGTACTTC. It is translated as CASSVGGGGEQYF.

The chain has TRBV4-2 and TRBJ2-2; D call uncertain. Germline CDR1 is LGHNA and CDR2 is YNFKEQ. V dropped 4 bases and J dropped 1 base, with 10 bases sitting between them. The CDR3 covers 15 residues. CDR3 DNA: TGTGCCAGCAGCCCGTTTAGCAGGAACACCGGGGAGCTGTTTTTT. As protein: CASSPFSRNTGELFF.

The chain couples TRBV7-8 to TRBJ2-4, with 14 bases that match TRBD2. The CDR3 spans 20 residues. CDR1 and CDR2 from the germline V gene are SGHVS and FQNEAQ. V dropped 2 bases and J dropped 4; count of bases not matched to a gene: 13. The CDR3 spells CASSLRTSGGPGLKKNIQYF. CDR3 DNA: TGTGCCAGCAGCTTAAGGACTAGCGGGGGGCCAGGACTAAAAAAAAACATTCAGTACTTC.

This clone was recorded once. This chain uses TRBV11-2 with TRBJ2-7; TRBD2 matches at 9 bases. The CDR3 totals 14 residues. CDR1 and CDR2 (germline): SGHAT, FQNNGV. The trim removed 6 bases at V and 2 bases at J, leaving 5 bases unmatched. As DNA, the CDR3 is TGTGCCAGCAGAAGACTAGCGGTCCCCTACGAGCAGTACTTC. It specifies CASRRLAVPYEQYF.

The rearrangement joins TRBV11-2 to TRBJ2-1, with 11 nucleotides matching TRBD2. The V gene's germline CDR1 is SGHAT and CDR2 FQNNGV. The CDR3 has 15 amino acids. Trimming cost V 3 bases and J 6 bases; bases outside gene matches: 4. The CDR3 reads CASSLVAGGPNEQFF. CDR3 DNA sequence: TGTGCCAGCAGCTTGGTAGCGGGAGGGCCCAATGAGCAGTTCTTC.

The chain employs TRBV10-3 and TRBJ2-7, with 8 bases matching TRBD1. This CDR3 is 15 amino acids long. J was trimmed by 3 bases and V by 2 bases; bases with no gene match: 6. Germline CDR1 ENHRY, CDR2 SYGVKD. For the CDR3, the DNA is TGTGCCATCAGTGAGCCGAGACAGGGGAACTACGAGCAGTACTTC. Translation: CAISEPRQGNYEQYF.

The CDR3, as DNA: TGTGCCAGCAGCACGACAGGGAGTGAGCAGTTCTTC. Its translation: CASSTTGSEQFF. The chain uses TRBV11-1 and TRBJ2-1; 7 nucleotides match TRBD1. Germline loops: CDR1 SGHAT, CDR2 FQDESV (reference sequence). The CDR3 contains 12 residues. Germline trimming cut 5 bases from V and 9 bases from J; bases unmatched to any gene: 4.